This TCR beta chain was sequenced for a study of blood T cells in healthy people across ages. Then a second PCR, running roughly 7 to 12 cycles, was carried out with a sample-barcoded 5' primer and a J-beta primer mix. Every cDNA molecule bore a tag from a template-switch adaptor containing 12 random nucleotides. TCRdb processed the 5' RACE reads anew with MiXCR; each CDR3 protein has one entry. The top ten hold approximately 10% of the sample, which has 800,000 to 950,000 distinct CDR3 sequences, around 29% seen once. The table lists this clonotype with many counts. Its target is unknown. Germline V CDR1 and CDR2: SEHNR, FQNEAQ (reference sequence). This CDR3 spans 14 amino acids. V was clipped by 5 bases and J by 7 bases, with 17 bases between them. General study results and limits: Investigators viewed diversity estimates from one million T cells as underestimates, the study reported.

These data are also associated with another study on T cells of mothers and their children. That publication notes: A few healthy Caucasian mothers served as donors, and their six children did as well. From each mother came over 8.5 million TCR beta CDR3 reads, and from each child came 2.5 million to 3 million.

The chain links TRBV7-9 to TRBJ2-5; D remains unclear. The sequenced sample consisted of blood. The receptor comes from a woman between 40 and 50 years old in good health. CDR3 in amino acids: CASSPGRFSSTQYF. Written as DNA, the CDR3 is TGTGCCAGCAGCCCTGGCAGGTTTAGTTCGACCCAGTACTTC.